This TCR beta chain was sequenced in a study of blood T cell repertoires in COVID-19. For the study at large: The United States, Italy and Spain were the sources of the acute and convalescent COVID-19 samples.

Grouping used clinical history reported by participants in a survey and questionnaire. This table comes from immunoSEQ multiplex PCR, and its TCRdb copy is limited to in-frame clones, with some not included. The sample yields 100,000 to 150,000 clones, about 86% seen once. V trimming: 4 bases; J trimming: 7 bases; junction bases outside the gene matches: 4. The V gene's germline CDR1 is LNHDA and CDR2 SQIVND (reference sequence). This CDR3 is 13 amino acids long. The sample taken for sequencing was PBMCs or T cells enriched from blood (not recorded which). This receptor was taken from a woman aged 45-65 years who had recovered from COVID-19. The chain links TRBV19 to TRBJ1-2; 9 bases agree with TRBD1. The CDR3 nucleotides read TGTGCCAGTAGTACCCTGGACAGGGGTGGCTACACCTTC. It is translated as CASSTLDRGGYTF. The full variable domain, rest sourced from reference TRBV19 and TRBJ1-2, is DGGITQSPKYLFRKEGQNVTLSCEQNLNHDAMYWYRQDPGQGLRLIYYSQIVNDFQKGDIAEGYSVSREKKESFPLTVTSAQKNPTAFYLCASSTLDRGGYTFGSGTRLTVV.